Below are 2 T cell receptor beta chains sequenced from a single sample in a study of neurological immune-mediated disorders. Each CDR3 protein is one row after TCRdb ran MiXCR on the 5' RACE reads. The sample includes 66,000 or so distinct CDR3 sequences, around 3.3% of them seen just once. The specimen sequenced was PBMCs. The receptor set was obtained from a man in his forties with multiple sclerosis.

The rearrangement links TRBV5-1 to TRBJ2-7; 8 positions match TRBD1. Looked up from germline, CDR1 is SGHRS and CDR2 is YFSETQ. This CDR3 comprises 14 residues. The V segment lost 4 bases and the J segment 5 bases; nucleotides outside the gene matches: 8. CDR3 protein: CASSPDRGRNEQYF. CDR3 bases: TGCGCCAGCAGCCCCGACAGGGGTAGGAACGAGCAGTACTTC.

Points on this clonotype: A much more abundant neighbour one base away suggests this may be a read error. V is TRBV13 and J is TRBJ2-1; D perhaps matches TRBD2 (5 bases). Germline loops: CDR1 PRHDT, CDR2 FYEKMQ (reference sequence). The CDR3 sequence is 15 residues long. Trimming took off 5 bases at V and 2 bases at J, with 13 bases between the two ends. CDR3 bases: TGTGCCAGCAGCCACCCCGGGGTCGCCTACAATGAGCAGTTCTTC. Protein sequence: CASSHPGVAYNEQFF.